Listed here are 5 T cell receptor beta chains from one sample, sequenced in a study of monozygotic twins with inflammatory bowel disease. TCRdb reprocessed the 5' RACE reads and keeps a single row for each CDR3 protein, giving no DNA. Listed are more than 100,000 distinct CDR3 sequences; approximately 2% falls within the top ten. The specimen sequenced was blood. The source is a human donor with ulcerative colitis or Crohn's disease, or a healthy co-twin of an affected twin (not recorded which).

The chain has TRBV20-1 and TRBJ1-4; TCRdb's D gene call, TRBD1, goes unchecked for lack of DNA. Looked up from germline, CDR1 is DFQATT and CDR2 is SNEGSKA (reference sequence). The CDR3 has 18 residues. Here the CDR3 reads CSARDRRGWGVSDEKLFF.

The J gene is TRBJ2-1, the V gene TRBV7-2; no DNA is available, so the TRBD1 call from TCRdb remains unchecked. The CDR3 runs to 12 residues. Per the germline V gene, CDR1 is SGHTA and CDR2 is FQGNSA. CDR3 amino acids: CAIGRVVGGLFF. Based on the CDR3 plus reference TRBV7-2 and TRBJ2-1, the full variable domain is GAGVSQSPSNKVTEKGKDVELRCDPISGHTALYWYRQSLGQGLEFLIYFQGNSAPDKSGLPSDRFSAERTGGSVSTLTIQRTQQEDSAVYLCAIGRVVGGLFFGPGTRLTVL.

V is TRBV12-3 or TRBV12-4 and J is TRBJ2-4; without DNA, the TCRdb call of TRBD2 cannot be checked. CDR3 size: 14 residues. The CDR3 is CATTPPGAKNIQYF.

V is TRBV23-1 and J is TRBJ2-6; TCRdb names TRBD1, which stays unverified in the absence of DNA. TRBV23-1 is noted as an ORF with a role that remains uncertain. The CDR3 runs to 18 residues. CDR3: CASSQSSFGRVEANVLTF.

The chain combines TRBV12-3 or TRBV12-4 with TRBJ2-1; TCRdb designates TRBD2, a call that cannot be tested without DNA. This CDR3 region has 15 residues. The CDR3 spells CASSQGLAGVGEQFF.